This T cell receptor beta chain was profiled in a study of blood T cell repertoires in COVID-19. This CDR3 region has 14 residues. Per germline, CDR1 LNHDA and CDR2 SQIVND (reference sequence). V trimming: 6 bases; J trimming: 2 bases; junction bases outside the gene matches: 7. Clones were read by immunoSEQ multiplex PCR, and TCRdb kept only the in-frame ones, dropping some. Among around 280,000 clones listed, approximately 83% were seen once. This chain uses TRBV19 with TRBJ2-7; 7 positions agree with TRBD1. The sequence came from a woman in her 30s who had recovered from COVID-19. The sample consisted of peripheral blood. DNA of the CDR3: TGTGCCAGTAGCCATGGGGGACAGACCTACGAGCAGTACTTC. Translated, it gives CASSHGGQTYEQYF.